This note documents a single T cell receptor (beta chain) sequence. No antigen is known for it. No per-base quality is available; no much larger clone lies one base away. Healthy humans served as the donors. From cysteine to phenylalanine, the CDR3 is 16 amino acids long. Of all the DNA, just the CDR3 is kept, 48 bases in frame from base 1. Relative to germline, V is missing 4 bases and J is missing 4 bases, with 12 bases of the junction outside any gene match. According to the germline V gene (reference sequence), CDR1 reads SGHKS and CDR2 reads YYEKEE. This entry belongs to a study of T cell repertoires and Cas9 in healthy adults (dated by TCRdb to between 2017 and 2018). At the level of the whole study: Within the CD4 and CD8 compartments, SpCas9-reactive T cells were assessed for multi-effector potency, cytotoxicity and lineage determination. Preexisting T cell immunity against the Streptococcus pyogenes Cas9 nuclease (SpCas9) used in CRISPR gene editing was examined in the study. Findings and caveats that apply to the study as a whole: SpCas9-reactive regulatory T cells were reported to mitigate proliferation and function of SpCas9-reactive effector T cells in vitro.

The library came from the immunoSEQ multiplex PCR assay. TCRdb mirrors the immuneACCESS table, restricted to in-frame sequences. Some clones are absent from its copies; in checked studies, under half trace to an unresolved V gene, and the reason for the others is unknown. Counted in this sample were about 22,000 clones; around 90% of them appeared once. The ten top clones hold around 1.5% of the sample. The clonotype originates from a human donor in good health. The V gene is TRBV5-5 and the J gene is TRBJ2-5; the junction holds 8 bases that match TRBD2. The sample comprised CD4+ effector T cells (CD127+, CD25-, CD137-, CD154-) from PBMCs; culture status not recorded. The nucleotide sequence reads TGTGCCAGCAGCCCCCCACGGGGGGGCAGCGGAGAGACCCAGTACTTC. This translates into CASSPPRGGSGETQYF. Full variable domain (CDR3 extended with the reference TRBV5-5 and TRBJ2-5 proteins): DAGVTQSPTHLIKTRGQQVTLRCSPISGHKSVSWYQQVLGQGPQFIFQYYEKEERGRGNFPDRFSARQFPNYSSELNVNALLLGDSALYLCASSPPRGGSGETQYFGPGTRLLVL.